The source of this T cell receptor beta chain is a study of human versus mouse CDR3 diversity and MHC coevolution. Data came from immunoSEQ multiplex PCR; TCRdb stores just in-frame clones and leaves some out. This repertoire shows roughly 80,000 clones, 85% to 95% found once; its top ten account for roughly 0.15%. The CDR3 spans 16 residues. Per germline, CDR1 LNHDA and CDR2 SQIVND (reference sequence). The V and J ends lost 4 bases and 5 bases, in that order; junction bases with no gene match: 7. The origin of this receptor is a person aged 30 to 69 in good health. The sequenced material came from naive CD4+ T cells from blood. Regarding subset: CD45RO-negative CD62L-positive naive CD4 T cells. This chain uses TRBV19 with TRBJ2-7; 14 bases agree with TRBD2. The CDR3 DNA sequence: TGTGCCAGTAGTAAGGGGACTAGCGGGGGCCTCGACGAGCAGTACTTC. It translates to CASSKGTSGGLDEQYF.